A single sample is the source of the 27 T cell receptor beta chains below, sequenced in a study of shared clonotypes between healthy human individuals. The repertoire was sequenced with immunoSEQ multiplex PCR; TCRdb's copy has only in-frame clones and lacks some. This table has around 2.5 million clones, more than 85% appearing once. Sequenced: naive CD4+ T cells from PBMCs. The sample's subset: CD45RA+ positively selected. These receptors all come from a young man in good health. Some clones in this sample may be carry-over from other donors' samples.

The chain is built from TRBV5-1 and TRBJ2-1, with 7 bases identical to TRBD1. Looked up from germline, CDR1 is SGHRS and CDR2 is YFSETQ. J was trimmed by 4 bases and V by 4 bases; bases with no gene match: 2. The CDR3 extends over 13 amino acids. CDR3 loop: CASSQGVYNEQFF. In DNA, the CDR3 is TGCGCCAGCAGCCAGGGGGTGTACAATGAGCAGTTCTTC.

This sequence joins TRBV30 and TRBJ1-6; 9 bases are a match to TRBD1. With 4 bases clipped from V and 8 bases from J, the junction kept 3 bases outside the gene matches. CDR3 length equals 13 residues. Germline V CDR1 and CDR2: GTSNPN, SVGIG (reference sequence). The CDR3: CAWTDRGYSPLHF. The CDR3 bases are TGTGCCTGGACGGACAGGGGTTATTCACCCCTCCACTTT.

The chain links TRBV4-3 to TRBJ2-7; the D gene could be TRBD1 or TRBD2 (5 bases each). This CDR3 has 15 residues. Trimming removed 1 base at V and 9 bases at J, with 19 bases between. Looked up from germline, CDR1 is LGHNA and CDR2 is YSLEER. The DNA of the CDR3 is TGCGCCAGCAGCCAAGTCGGGACGGATACTACGGGGCAGTACTTC. This sequence encodes CASSQVGTDTTGQYF.

Concerning this clone: The sample has other DNA sequences that encode this CDR3 too. The chain couples TRBV4-1 to TRBJ2-7, with D perhaps matching TRBD2 (5 bases). CDR1 MGHRA and CDR2 YSYEKL come from the germline V gene. Trimming shortened V by 0 bases and J by 3 bases, and 6 bases separated the two germline ends. CDR3 size: 13 residues. CDR3 bases: TGCGCCAGCAGCCAAGATCGGGACTACGAGCAGTACTTC. This gives the protein CASSQDRDYEQYF.

This clone was counted a few times. The chain has TRBV4-2 and TRBJ2-2; D perhaps matches TRBD1 (6 bases). The germline CDR1 and CDR2 sequences are LGHNA and YNFKEQ. The CDR3 is 17 amino acids. The V gene lost 4 bases and the J gene lost 3 bases, with 18 bases spanning the gap. The CDR3 DNA reads TGTGCCAGCAGCCCCGTTACAGGGATGAAGGACACCGGGGAGCTGTTTTTT. Translating gives CASSPVTGMKDTGELFF.

This clone was observed once. The V gene is TRBV10-3, the J gene TRBJ1-3; D ambiguous. V was cut by 10 bases and J by 2 bases, with 9 bases left in between. Germline-derived CDR1 and CDR2 are ENHRY and SYGVKD. The CDR3 extends over 12 amino acids. This CDR3 reads CATAEAGNTIYF. The CDR3, as DNA: TGTGCCACAGCAGAGGCTGGAAACACCATATATTTT.

The J gene is TRBJ1-4, the V gene TRBV6-1, with D maybe TRBD1 (6 bases). V was pared by 6 bases and J by 3 bases, with 11 bases between. The CDR3 length is 14 residues. CDR1 and CDR2 (germline): MNHNS, SASEGT. The CDR3 sequence: CASSKGGSNEKLFF. The CDR3 DNA reads as TGTGCCAGCAGCAAGGGGGGATCTAATGAAAAACTGTTTTTT.

The V and J genes are TRBV6-1 and TRBJ1-5; the match to TRBD1 covers 9 bases. The CDR3 sequence is 14 residues long. The germline V gene encodes CDR1 MNHNS and CDR2 SASEGT. Trimming at V came to 6 bases and at J to 4 bases, leaving 4 bases not matched to a gene. The CDR3 sequence: CASRAGTGNQPQHF. CDR3 DNA: TGTGCCAGCAGGGCCGGGACAGGGAATCAGCCCCAGCATTTT.

In DNA form, the CDR3 reads TGTGCCAGCTCACCCGGGGACCGAGGCTCTGGAAACACCATATATTTT. Translating gives CASSPGDRGSGNTIYF. This sequence joins TRBV18 and TRBJ1-3; D perhaps matches TRBD1 (5 bases). This CDR3 spans 16 amino acids. V was clipped by 3 bases and J by 0 bases, with 12 bases between them. Germline CDR1 is KGHSH and CDR2 is LQKENI.

The chain employs TRBV6-5 and TRBJ2-7; 9 nucleotides align to TRBD1. The CDR3 covers 15 residues. V lost 5 bases and J lost 3; bases outside the gene matches: 8. Germline CDR1 MNHEY, CDR2 SVGAGI. The CDR3 loop is CASSPRGTGFYEQYF. In DNA, the CDR3 is TGTGCCAGCAGTCCGCGCGGGACAGGGTTCTACGAGCAGTACTTC.

In DNA, the CDR3 is TGTGCCAGCTCACCGGCCTCCAAAGGTTATGGCTACACCTTC. Its protein product is CASSPASKGYGYTF. This rearrangement joins TRBV18 to TRBJ1-2; D remains ambiguous. This CDR3 is built from 14 residues. Germline assignment: CDR1 KGHSH and CDR2 LQKENI. Deletions cut 3 bases from V and 5 bases from J, with 13 bases between.

V gene TRBV28 combines with J gene TRBJ1-5; 7 nucleotides match TRBD1. The V segment lost 6 bases and the J segment 12 bases; nucleotides outside the gene matches: 20. The length of the CDR3 is 16 residues. Germline values: CDR1 MDHEN, CDR2 SYDVKM. This chain's CDR3 is CASSSTIQGTGSFQHF. The CDR3 DNA reads as TGTGCCAGCAGCTCCACAATACAGGGGACTGGAAGCTTCCAGCATTTT. The variable domain in full, completed from reference TRBV28 and TRBJ1-5, reads DVKVTQSSRYLVKRTGEKVFLECVQDMDHENMFWYRQDPGLGLRLIYFSYDVKMKEKGDIPEGYSVSREKKERFSLILESASTNQTSMYLCASSSTIQGTGSFQHFGDGTRLSIL.

The chain carries TRBV5-1 and TRBJ2-7, with D perhaps TRBD2 (5 bases). V gave up 4 bases and J gave up 0 bases, with 11 bases separating them. The CDR3 is 14 amino acids. CDR1 SGHRS and CDR2 YFSETQ come from the germline V gene. This CDR3 is CASSPSGDSYEQYF. The DNA for the CDR3 is TGCGCCAGCAGCCCAAGCGGTGACTCCTACGAGCAGTACTTC.

The chain uses TRBV19 and TRBJ2-7, with TRBD2 matching over 7 bases. The CDR3 runs to 15 residues. In germline, CDR1 is LNHDA, CDR2 SQIVND (reference sequence). V lost 1 base and J lost 0; bases outside the gene matches: 3. The CDR3 sequence: CASSIGLAYSYEQYF. The CDR3 DNA sequence: TGTGCCAGTAGTATAGGACTAGCCTACTCCTACGAGCAGTACTTC.

J is TRBJ2-1 and V is TRBV28, with 8 bases identical to TRBD2. Trimming took 6 bases from V and 4 from J; bases not matched to a gene: 8. The CDR3 spans 15 residues. Germline CDR1 is MDHEN and CDR2 is SYDVKM. CDR3 region: CASSTSGGLYNEQFF. The CDR3 nucleotides are TGTGCCAGCAGCACTAGCGGAGGGCTATACAATGAGCAGTTCTTC.

This clone has just one count. The V and J genes are TRBV7-2 and TRBJ1-2; TRBD1 matches 8 bases. The V gene end was trimmed by 6 bases and the J gene end by 8 bases; junction bases not matched to a gene: 17. CDR1 and CDR2 (germline): SGHTA, FQGNSA. The CDR3 is 16 residues long. Written as DNA, the CDR3 is TGTGCCAGCAGGGGCCAGGGGGCCCCCCCGAACTTCGGCTACACCTTC. Encoded protein: CASRGQGAPPNFGYTF.

This clone was counted once. The CDR3 here is CASSDGGVAGNQPQHF. CDR3 bases: TGTGCCAGCAGTGACGGCGGAGTCGCGGGCAATCAGCCCCAGCATTTT. The rearrangement joins TRBV6-1 to TRBJ1-5; D not resolved. This CDR3 region has 16 residues. Germline V gene sequence: CDR1 MNHNS, CDR2 SASEGT. Trimming took 3 bases from V and 2 from J, leaving 14 bases between them.

The gene calls are TRBV6-5 and TRBJ2-1, with D tentatively TRBD2 (5 bases). From germline, CDR1 is MNHEY and CDR2 SVGAGI. There are 16 residues in the CDR3. The V end was cut by 4 bases, the J end by 7 bases, with 20 bases between. The CDR3 region has the DNA TGTGCCAGCAGTTCCCAGGTCCGGGGTGATCGAAATGAGCAGTTCTTC. Residues: CASSSQVRGDRNEQFF.

The genes are TRBV7-2 and TRBJ2-2, with a weak D call TRBD2 (6 bases). Germline CDR1 and CDR2: SGHTA and FQGNSA. Trimming left V 1 base short and J 3 bases short, with 9 bases between. The CDR3 spans 15 residues. The CDR3 DNA sequence: TGTGCCAGCAGCTTAGATGGCGGGGACACCGGGGAGCTGTTTTTT. This gives the protein CASSLDGGDTGELFF.

The chain has TRBV5-4 and TRBJ2-3; weak D call: TRBD1 (6 bases). V was cut by 3 bases and J by 0 bases, with 14 bases left in between. Germline CDR1 reads SGHNT; CDR2 reads YYREEE (reference sequence). There are 16 residues in the CDR3. CDR3 region: CASSSGTGQSTDTQYF. CDR3 bases: TGTGCCAGCAGCTCCGGGACGGGACAAAGCACAGATACGCAGTATTTT.

The V call is TRBV7-2, the J call TRBJ1-5; 8 positions agree with TRBD1. Germline loops: CDR1 SGHTA, CDR2 FQGNSA. J was trimmed by 6 bases and V by 1 base; bases with no gene match: 11. The CDR3 loop spans 17 amino acids. The CDR3 DNA reads TGTGCCAGCAGCTTAGTGGCCCTCAGGGGGCAGGGTCAGCCCCAGCATTTT. It yields the protein CASSLVALRGQGQPQHF.

V and J are TRBV4-1 and TRBJ2-6; 7 nucleotides line up with TRBD1. This CDR3 is 18 amino acids long. Germline V CDR1 and CDR2: MGHRA, YSYEKL. V lost 1 base and J lost 0; bases outside the gene matches: 6. The CDR3 sequence is CASSQATGSHSGANVLTF. DNA for the CDR3: TGCGCCAGCAGCCAAGCGACAGGGTCCCACTCTGGGGCCAACGTCCTGACTTTC.

A single count supports this clone. This chain connects TRBV6-5 to TRBJ1-2; 10 nucleotides line up with TRBD1. The germline CDR1 and CDR2 sequences are MNHEY and SVGAGI. The CDR3 runs 16 residues. With V trimmed by 0 bases and J by 2 bases, 3 bases remained unmatched. Here the CDR3 reads CASSYSGTGENYGYTF. CDR3 sequence (DNA): TGTGCCAGCAGTTACTCCGGGACAGGGGAGAACTATGGCTACACCTTC.

The rearrangement uses TRBV9 and TRBJ2-5, with D unresolved. This CDR3 spans 13 amino acids. Germline V lookup: CDR1 SGDLS, CDR2 YYNGEE. V was shortened by 0 bases and J by 8 bases, with 11 bases between the two germline ends. The CDR3 sequence: CASSVAPHSTQYF. The DNA for the CDR3 is TGTGCCAGCAGCGTAGCCCCCCACAGTACCCAGTACTTC.

The chain joins TRBV7-9 to TRBJ2-7, with a weak D call TRBD2 (6 bases). Germline CDR1 and CDR2: SEHNR and FQNEAQ (reference sequence). The CDR3 totals 14 residues. V was clipped by 5 bases and J by 0 bases, with 11 bases between them. The CDR3 bases are TGTGCCAGCAGCCCAGGAGCGGGCTCCTACGAGCAGTACTTC. Its protein product is CASSPGAGSYEQYF.

To note about this clone: The same CDR3 is also encoded by other DNA sequences in this sample. The rearrangement joins TRBV7-8 to TRBJ1-2; D unclear. The CDR3 runs to 13 residues. V gave up 0 bases and J gave up 8 bases, with 10 bases separating them. Germline V lookup: CDR1 SGHVS, CDR2 FQNEAQ. The CDR3 is CASSLAPGGGYTF. DNA of the CDR3: TGTGCCAGCAGCTTAGCTCCTGGAGGGGGCTACACCTTC.

This chain joins TRBV7-2 and TRBJ1-5; D not resolved. Germline V lookup: CDR1 SGHTA, CDR2 FQGNSA. Trimming cost V 5 bases and J 5 bases, with 10 bases left between them. The CDR3 runs 13 residues. CDR3 sequence (DNA): TGTGCCAGCAGCCTCGGGAAGCATCAGCCCCAGCATTTT. The encoded protein is CASSLGKHQPQHF.